This is a list of T cell receptor beta chains from one sample in a study of cytomegalovirus exposure and HLA in healthy donors. Method: immunoSEQ multiplex PCR; TCRdb's copy keeps in-frame clones and lacks some. The ten top clones account for roughly 8%, within a sample of approximately 46,000 clones. Input material: PBMCs. The receptor source for this set is a male donor in good health and CMV-seronegative. CDR3s include the opening cysteine and the closing phenylalanine or tryptophan. A D gene is named only where the DNA matches it firmly. Expanded clones are given a class, and other clones once, few, many or no size at all.

CDR3 length: 15; V gene: TRBV7-2; clone size: .; D gene: .; J gene: TRBJ1-1; CDR3 protein: CASSLILGGRTEAFF; CDR3 DNA: TGTGCCAGCAGCTTAATTTTGGGGGGGCGGACTGAAGCTTTCTTT
CDR3 length: 15; V gene: TRBV4-3; clone size: .; D gene: TRBD2; J gene: TRBJ2-1; CDR3 protein: CASSREAGNYNEQFF; CDR3 DNA: TGCGCCAGCAGCCGAGAAGCGGGAAACTACAATGAGCAGTTCTTC
CDR3 length: 13; V gene: TRBV7-3; clone size: .; D gene: .; J gene: TRBJ1-2; CDR3 protein: CASSRQANYGYTF; CDR3 DNA: TGTGCCAGCAGCCGACAGGCGAACTATGGCTACACCTTC
CDR3 length: 16; V gene: TRBV7-8; clone size: .; D gene: TRBD1; J gene: TRBJ1-5; CDR3 protein: CASSWGRGNSNQPQHF; CDR3 DNA: TGTGCCAGCAGCTGGGGCAGGGGGAATAGCAATCAGCCCCAGCATTTT
CDR3 length: 16; V gene: TRBV9; clone size: .; D gene: TRBD1; J gene: TRBJ1-2; CDR3 protein: CASSVVGQGRNYGYTF; CDR3 DNA: TGTGCCAGCAGCGTAGTGGGACAGGGACGGAACTATGGCTACACCTTC
CDR3 length: 14; V gene: TRBV2; clone size: .; D gene: TRBD1; J gene: TRBJ2-7; CDR3 protein: CASRYGTGSNEQYF; CDR3 DNA: TGTGCCAGCAGATACGGGACAGGGTCTAACGAGCAGTACTTC
CDR3 length: 19; V gene: TRBV30; clone size: .; D gene: TRBD1; J gene: TRBJ2-1; CDR3 protein: CAWSVPEAIQGISYNEQFF; CDR3 DNA: TGTGCCTGGAGTGTACCCGAGGCGATACAGGGGATATCCTACAATGAGCAGTTCTTC
CDR3 length: 15; V gene: TRBV5-8; clone size: .; D gene: TRBD2; J gene: TRBJ2-1; CDR3 protein: CASSQGLAALNEQFF; CDR3 DNA: TGTGCCAGCAGCCAGGGACTAGCGGCCTTAAATGAGCAGTTCTTC
CDR3 length: 14; V gene: TRBV4-1; clone size: .; D gene: .; J gene: TRBJ1-1; CDR3 protein: CASSQDRVGTEAFF; CDR3 DNA: TGCGCCAGCAGCCAAGATCGGGTAGGCACTGAAGCTTTCTTT
CDR3 length: 16; V gene: TRBV18; clone size: .; D gene: TRBD2; J gene: TRBJ2-3; CDR3 protein: CASSPRRGGGTDTQYF; CDR3 DNA: TGTGCCAGCTCACCACGACGTGGGGGGGGCACAGATACGCAGTATTTT
CDR3 length: 16; V gene: TRBV27; clone size: .; D gene: TRBD2; J gene: TRBJ2-2; CDR3 protein: CASSPQSGRGTGELFF; CDR3 DNA: TGTGCCAGCAGTCCACAGAGCGGGAGAGGAACCGGGGAGCTGTTTTTT
CDR3 length: 15; V gene: TRBV5-6; clone size: .; D gene: .; J gene: TRBJ1-1; CDR3 protein: CASSLVGQLNTEAFF; CDR3 DNA: TGTGCCAGCAGCTTGGTCGGACAGTTAAACACTGAAGCTTTCTTT
CDR3 length: 13; V gene: TRBV7-3; clone size: .; D gene: TRBD1; J gene: TRBJ1-2; CDR3 protein: CASSETGNYGYTF; CDR3 DNA: TGTGCCAGCAGCGAGACAGGGAACTATGGCTACACCTTC
CDR3 length: 15; V gene: TRBV5-1; clone size: .; D gene: TRBD1; J gene: TRBJ2-2; CDR3 protein: CASSSTGGNTGELFF; CDR3 DNA: TGCGCCAGCAGCTCTACAGGGGGAAACACCGGGGAGCTGTTTTTT
CDR3 length: 15; V gene: TRBV28; clone size: .; D gene: .; J gene: TRBJ1-1; CDR3 protein: CASSFYGGPDTEAFF; CDR3 DNA: TGTGCCAGCAGTTTCTACGGGGGGCCGGACACTGAAGCTTTCTTT
CDR3 length: 14; V gene: TRBV19; clone size: .; D gene: .; J gene: TRBJ1-2; CDR3 protein: CASTATRQSNGYTF; CDR3 DNA: TGTGCCAGTACCGCGACCAGACAGAGCAATGGCTACACCTTC
CDR3 length: 15; V gene: TRBV19; clone size: .; D gene: TRBD2; J gene: TRBJ2-1; CDR3 protein: CASRRLAGAYNEQFF; CDR3 DNA: TGTGCCAGCCGACGTCTAGCGGGAGCCTACAATGAGCAGTTCTTC
CDR3 length: 13; V gene: TRBV10-3; clone size: .; D gene: .; J gene: TRBJ1-1; CDR3 protein: CATGGVRNTEAFF; CDR3 DNA: TGTGCCACCGGGGGGGTGCGGAACACTGAAGCTTTCTTT
CDR3 length: 16; V gene: TRBV18; clone size: .; D gene: .; J gene: TRBJ2-7; CDR3 protein: CASSPLAEADSYEQYF; CDR3 DNA: TGTGCCAGCTCACCACTAGCGGAGGCGGATTCTTACGAGCAGTACTTC
CDR3 length: 17; V gene: TRBV5-1; clone size: .; D gene: TRBD2; J gene: TRBJ2-5; CDR3 protein: CASSFAPGLAGEETQYF; CDR3 DNA: TGCGCCAGCAGCTTCGCCCCTGGACTAGCGGGAGAAGAGACCCAGTACTTC
CDR3 length: 15; V gene: TRBV18; clone size: .; D gene: TRBD1; J gene: TRBJ1-4; CDR3 protein: CASSPGQGTNEKLFF; CDR3 DNA: TGTGCCAGCTCACCCGGACAGGGGACTAATGAAAAACTGTTTTTT
CDR3 length: 15; V gene: TRBV2; clone size: .; D gene: .; J gene: TRBJ1-6; CDR3 protein: CASSDGVTSNSPLHF; CDR3 DNA: TGTGCCAGCAGTGACGGGGTTACTAGTAATTCACCCCTCCACTTT
CDR3 length: 15; V gene: TRBV28; clone size: .; D gene: .; J gene: TRBJ2-7; CDR3 protein: CASRPGEAGHWEQYF; CDR3 DNA: TGTGCCAGCAGACCCGGGGAGGCCGGTCACTGGGAGCAGTACTTC
CDR3 length: 15; V gene: TRBV28; clone size: .; D gene: .; J gene: TRBJ2-3; CDR3 protein: CASSWGGRNTDTQYF; CDR3 DNA: TGTGCCAGCAGTTGGGGGGGCCGTAACACAGATACGCAGTATTTT
CDR3 length: 14; V gene: TRBV30; clone size: .; D gene: TRBD2; J gene: TRBJ2-3; CDR3 protein: CAWRSSGSTDTQYF; CDR3 DNA: TGTGCCTGGAGATCTAGCGGGAGCACAGATACGCAGTATTTT
CDR3 length: 16; V gene: TRBV14; clone size: .; D gene: .; J gene: TRBJ2-7; CDR3 protein: CASSPSGWPPGYEQYF; CDR3 DNA: TGTGCCAGCAGCCCATCCGGGTGGCCCCCCGGCTACGAGCAGTACTTC
CDR3 length: 15; V gene: TRBV18; clone size: .; D gene: .; J gene: TRBJ2-5; CDR3 protein: CASSPEGGLQETQYF; CDR3 DNA: TGTGCCAGCTCACCAGAGGGGGGGCTCCAAGAGACCCAGTACTTC
CDR3 length: 13; V gene: TRBV2; clone size: .; D gene: .; J gene: TRBJ2-5; CDR3 protein: CASSRDSKETQYF; CDR3 DNA: TGTGCCAGCAGTAGGGACTCTAAAGAGACCCAGTACTTC
CDR3 length: 12; V gene: TRBV5-1; clone size: .; D gene: .; J gene: TRBJ2-1; CDR3 protein: CASSLSRGEQFF; CDR3 DNA: TGCGCCAGCAGCTTGTCGCGGGGTGAGCAGTTCTTC
CDR3 length: 13; V gene: TRBV2; clone size: .; D gene: .; J gene: TRBJ2-5; CDR3 protein: CASSTDGVETQYF; CDR3 DNA: TGTGCCAGCAGTACCGACGGGGTGGAGACCCAGTACTTC
CDR3 length: 14; V gene: TRBV2; clone size: .; D gene: TRBD1; J gene: TRBJ2-7; CDR3 protein: CASSDWDRHYEQYF; CDR3 DNA: TGTGCCAGCAGTGATTGGGACAGGCACTACGAGCAGTACTTC
CDR3 length: 15; V gene: TRBV18; clone size: .; D gene: .; J gene: TRBJ2-2; CDR3 protein: CASSPPSRSTGELFF; CDR3 DNA: TGTGCCAGCTCACCCCCGTCGAGGTCTACTGGGGAGCTGTTTTTT
CDR3 length: 14; V gene: TRBV19; clone size: .; D gene: .; J gene: TRBJ2-7; CDR3 protein: CASSIRRTAYEQYF; CDR3 DNA: TGTGCCAGTAGTATTAGGCGGACAGCCTACGAGCAGTACTTC
CDR3 length: 16; V gene: TRBV11-2; clone size: .; D gene: .; J gene: TRBJ2-2; CDR3 protein: CASSSNSNPGTGELFF; CDR3 DNA: TGTGCCAGCAGCTCGAACTCCAATCCGGGCACCGGGGAGCTGTTTTTT
CDR3 length: 13; V gene: TRBV5-1; clone size: .; D gene: TRBD1; J gene: TRBJ1-1; CDR3 protein: CASSLGTGTEAFF; CDR3 DNA: TGCGCCAGCAGCTTGGGGACAGGGACCGAAGCTTTCTTT
CDR3 length: 15; V gene: TRBV15; clone size: .; D gene: .; J gene: TRBJ2-7; CDR3 protein: CATSTLSGSSYEQYF; CDR3 DNA: TGTGCCACCAGCACCCTAAGCGGCAGCTCCTACGAGCAGTACTTC
CDR3 length: 14; V gene: TRBV7-9; clone size: .; D gene: .; J gene: TRBJ2-7; CDR3 protein: CASSLDGASDEQYF; CDR3 DNA: TGTGCCAGCAGCTTAGATGGAGCTAGCGACGAGCAGTACTTC
CDR3 length: 16; V gene: TRBV18; clone size: .; D gene: TRBD1; J gene: TRBJ1-5; CDR3 protein: CASSPGTGGLNQPQHF; CDR3 DNA: TGTGCCAGCTCACCCGGGACAGGGGGCCTCAATCAGCCCCAGCATTTT
CDR3 length: 15; V gene: TRBV6-1; clone size: .; D gene: TRBD1; J gene: TRBJ2-7; CDR3 protein: CASSDGTVSSYEQYF; CDR3 DNA: TGTGCCAGCAGTGACGGGACAGTCTCCTCCTACGAGCAGTACTTC
CDR3 length: 11; V gene: TRBV7-2; clone size: medium-sized; D gene: .; J gene: TRBJ2-5; CDR3 protein: CASITGGTQYF; CDR3 DNA: TGTGCCAGCATCACCGGGGGGACCCAGTACTTC
CDR3 length: 15; V gene: TRBV5-1; clone size: .; D gene: TRBD2; J gene: TRBJ2-1; CDR3 protein: CASSLTSASYNEQFF; CDR3 DNA: TGCGCCAGCAGCTTGACTAGCGCGTCATACAATGAGCAGTTCTTC
CDR3 length: 15; V gene: TRBV11-2; clone size: .; D gene: .; J gene: TRBJ2-7; CDR3 protein: CASSLNGQPNYEQYF; CDR3 DNA: TGTGCCAGCAGCTTAAATGGACAGCCTAACTACGAGCAGTACTTC
CDR3 length: 18; V gene: TRBV19; clone size: .; D gene: .; J gene: TRBJ1-1; CDR3 protein: CASSMGRTTVPMNTEAFF; CDR3 DNA: TGTGCCAGTAGTATGGGGCGGACGACAGTCCCCATGAACACTGAAGCTTTCTTT
CDR3 length: 15; V gene: TRBV6-5; clone size: .; D gene: TRBD1; J gene: TRBJ2-1; CDR3 protein: CASSRTGGPYNEQFF; CDR3 DNA: TGTGCCAGCAGTCGGACAGGGGGCCCCTACAATGAGCAGTTCTTC
CDR3 length: 14; V gene: TRBV27; clone size: .; D gene: .; J gene: TRBJ2-1; CDR3 protein: CASSLRTPKGGWFF; CDR3 DNA: TGTGCCAGCAGTTTGAGGACACCTAAAGGAGGGTGGTTCTTC
CDR3 length: 14; V gene: TRBV2; clone size: .; D gene: TRBD1; J gene: TRBJ1-4; CDR3 protein: CASGRQGAGEKLFF; CDR3 DNA: TGTGCCAGCGGACGACAGGGGGCGGGTGAAAAACTGTTTTTT
CDR3 length: 12; V gene: TRBV28; clone size: .; D gene: .; J gene: TRBJ1-3; CDR3 protein: CVSFSSGNTIYF; CDR3 DNA: TGTGTGTCGTTTAGCTCTGGAAACACCATATATTTT
CDR3 length: 15; V gene: TRBV5-1; clone size: .; D gene: TRBD2; J gene: TRBJ2-1; CDR3 protein: CASVPLAGGPDEQFF; CDR3 DNA: TGCGCCAGCGTCCCCCTAGCGGGAGGGCCCGATGAGCAGTTCTTC